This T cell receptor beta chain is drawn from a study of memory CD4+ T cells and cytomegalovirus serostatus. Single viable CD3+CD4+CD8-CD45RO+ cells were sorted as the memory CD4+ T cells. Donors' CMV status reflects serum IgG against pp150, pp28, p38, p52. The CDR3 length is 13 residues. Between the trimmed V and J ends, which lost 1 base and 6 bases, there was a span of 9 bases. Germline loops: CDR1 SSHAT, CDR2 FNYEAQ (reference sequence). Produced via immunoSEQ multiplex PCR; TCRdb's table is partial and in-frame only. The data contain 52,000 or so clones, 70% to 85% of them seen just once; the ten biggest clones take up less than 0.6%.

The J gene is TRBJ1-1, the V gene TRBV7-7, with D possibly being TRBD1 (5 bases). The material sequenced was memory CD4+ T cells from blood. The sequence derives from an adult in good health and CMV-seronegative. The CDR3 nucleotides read TGTGCCAGCAGCTTAGGAGCGGGGGCTGAAGCTTTCTTT. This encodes CASSLGAGAEAFF.